These 15 T cell receptor beta chains share one sample of origin, sequenced in a study of regulatory T cells in long-lasting Graves disease. The time point is: persistent/refractory GD, antithyroid drugs over 5 years with positive TRAb. The TCR library was prepared using RNA isolated from PBMCs. Arm-PCR of CDR3 regions and iRepertoire HTBI primers were used to build TCR beta libraries. TCRdb independently ran MiXCR on the multiplex PCR reads; one entry per CDR3 protein. The sample has around 460,000 distinct CDR3 sequences; around a fifth are singletons. The sequences come from peripheral blood mononuclear cells (PBMCs), collected when the disease was refractory, from a patient treated with antithyroid drugs. The receptors come from a female donor with Graves disease.

This chain uses TRBV2 with TRBJ2-3; 9 positions match TRBD2. Germline V gene sequence: CDR1 SNHLY, CDR2 FYNNEI. The CDR3 is 15 amino acids. The trim removed 4 bases at V and 5 bases at J, leaving 7 bases unmatched. CDR3 bases: TGTGCCAGCAGTGGCCAGCGGGGGGCCCGAGATACGCAGTATTTT. Translation: CASSGQRGARDTQYF.

This clonotype was picked up many times. The chain couples TRBV7-9 to TRBJ1-2; D remains ambiguous. With 1 base removed from V and 5 bases from J, the gap between germline ends came to 5 bases. Germline CDR1 SEHNR, CDR2 FQNEAQ (reference sequence). The CDR3 sequence is 12 residues long. The CDR3 spells CASSLEEYGYTF. For the CDR3, the DNA is TGTGCCAGCAGCTTAGAGGAGTATGGCTACACCTTC.

This clonotype was picked up a small number of times. This sequence joins TRBV2 and TRBJ2-2; the D gene could be TRBD1 or TRBD2 (6 bases each). The CDR3 length is 14 residues. Trimming pared 6 bases from V and 3 bases from J, leaving 11 bases between. Germline V gives CDR1 SNHLY, CDR2 FYNNEI. CDR3 nucleotide sequence: TGTGCCAGCAGGGAGGGGACACACACCGGGGAGCTGTTTTTT. The encoded protein is CASREGTHTGELFF.

This clonotype was seen repeatedly, ten times or more. The chain employs TRBV12-3 or TRBV12-4 and TRBJ1-5; weak D call: TRBD1 (5 bases). There are 14 residues in the CDR3. The V end lost 3 bases, the J end lost 3 bases, and 9 bases lay between the germline ends. CDR3 sequence (DNA): TGTGCCAGCAGTTTGGAGGGGCCCAATCAGCCCCAGCATTTT. Its protein is CASSLEGPNQPQHF.

This clonotype was seen at least ten times. The chain links TRBV5-1 to TRBJ1-2; D perhaps matches TRBD1 (6 bases). This CDR3 contains 14 residues. V lost 3 bases to trimming and J lost 4 bases, with 13 bases between them. The germline gives CDR1 SGHRS, CDR2 YFSETQ. The CDR3 DNA reads TGCGCCAGCAGCTACCCGGAGGACAGCTATGGCTACACCTTC. Translated: CASSYPEDSYGYTF. Full variable domain (outside the CDR3, taken from reference TRBV5-1 and TRBJ1-2): KAGVTQTPRYLIKTRGQQVTLSCSPISGHRSVSWYQQTPGQGLQFLFEYFSETQRNKGNFPGRFSGRQFSNSRSEMNVSTLELGDSALYLCASSYPEDSYGYTFGSGTRLTVV.

The CDR3 sequence is CASNPQQVTDTQYF. For the CDR3, the DNA is TGTGCCAGCAATCCTCAGCAGGTCACAGATACGCAGTATTTT. The rearrangement links TRBV7-9 to TRBJ2-3; D is undetermined. Trimming stripped 7 bases from V and 2 bases from J, with 13 bases between. This CDR3 has 14 residues. The V gene's germline CDR1 is SEHNR and CDR2 FQNEAQ (reference sequence).

This clonotype showed up just a few times. The chain employs TRBV2 and TRBJ1-5; D is ambiguous. Looked up from germline, CDR1 is SNHLY and CDR2 is FYNNEI. The CDR3 length is 13 residues. Trimming removed 7 bases at V and 4 bases at J, with 11 bases between. CDR3 in DNA: TGTGCCAGCACAAAGGAGACTAATCAGCCCCAGCATTTT. Amino acids: CASTKETNQPQHF.

This clonotype has more than one count but fewer than ten. This rearrangement joins TRBV6-4 to TRBJ2-7; D uncertain. Trimming removed 0 bases at V and 3 bases at J, with 9 bases between. The CDR3 has 14 amino acids. Germline V gene sequence: CDR1 MRHNA, CDR2 SNTAGT. This chain's CDR3 is CASSDSLQSYEQYF. Written as DNA, the CDR3 is TGTGCCAGCAGTGACTCGCTACAGAGCTACGAGCAGTACTTC.

This chain joins TRBV6-2 or TRBV6-3 and TRBJ2-7; no clear D. V was trimmed by 4 bases and J by 13 bases, leaving 14 bases between them. Germline values: CDR1 MNHEY, CDR2 SVGEGT. The CDR3 totals 11 residues. For the CDR3, the DNA is TGTGCCAGCAGTTCCGCGACGCGTTCATACTTC. This codes for CASSSATRSYF.

The chain combines TRBV29-1 with TRBJ2-2; TRBD1 matches 11 bases. Germline CDR1 is SQVTM and CDR2 is ANQGSEA. The CDR3 totals 18 residues. With V trimmed by 1 base and J by 3 bases, 10 bases remained unmatched. This chain's CDR3 is CSVEATLGTGGHTGELFF. In nucleotides, the CDR3 is TGCAGCGTTGAAGCAACACTCGGGACAGGGGGGCACACCGGGGAGCTGTTTTTT.

The table lists this clonotype with many counts. The J gene is TRBJ1-2, the V gene TRBV15; D remains unclear. CDR1 is LNHNV and CDR2 is YYDKDF in the germline V gene (reference sequence). The length of the CDR3 is 13 residues. V was pared by 3 bases and J by 4 bases, with 9 bases between. CDR3 protein: CATSRARGYGYTF. As DNA, the CDR3 is TGTGCCACCAGCAGGGCCAGAGGCTATGGCTACACCTTC.

This clonotype was counted many times. The chain joins TRBV7-2 to TRBJ1-4, with D possibly being TRBD1 (5 bases). CDR1 is SGHTA, CDR2 FQGNSA, per germline. This CDR3 is built from 14 residues. V was shortened by 4 bases and J by 0 bases, with 6 bases between the two germline ends. CDR3 loop: CASSSQATNEKLFF. Here the CDR3 DNA reads TGTGCCAGCAGCTCACAGGCAACTAATGAAAAACTGTTTTTT.

The chain recombines TRBV27 with TRBJ2-7; 9 bases agree with TRBD1. J was trimmed by 6 bases and V by 5 bases; bases with no gene match: 5. Germline CDR1 MNHEY, CDR2 SMNVEV (reference sequence). The CDR3 totals 13 residues. The CDR3 is CASSKGQGREQYF. The CDR3 bases are TGTGCCAGCAGTAAAGGACAGGGGCGCGAGCAGTACTTC.

The chain recombines TRBV20-1 with TRBJ1-4; D perhaps matches TRBD1 (5 bases). The CDR3 length is 17 residues. V was trimmed by 3 bases and J by 0 bases, leaving 17 bases between them. Germline loops: CDR1 DFQATT, CDR2 SNEGSKA (reference sequence). CDR3 amino acids: CSARLPGGIPTNEKLFF. CDR3 in DNA: TGCAGTGCTAGGTTACCTGGGGGGATTCCAACTAATGAAAAACTGTTTTTT.

This clonotype was recorded at least ten times. The rearrangement uses TRBV11-2 and TRBJ2-6, with D perhaps assigned TRBD1 or TRBD2 (5 bases each). Trimming shortened V by 6 bases and J by 0 bases, and 15 bases separated the two germline ends. The CDR3 is made up of 17 amino acids. Germline V CDR1 and CDR2: SGHAT, FQNNGV. The CDR3 DNA sequence: TGTGCCAGCAGAACCCCGGGACGGCACTCTGGGGCCAACGTCCTGACTTTC. Its translation: CASRTPGRHSGANVLTF.